These 14 T cell receptor beta chains were sequenced from one sample in a study of blood T cell repertoires in COVID-19. Generated by immunoSEQ multiplex PCR, the TCRdb table keeps only in-frame clones and is missing some. Found here are about 260,000 clones, 70% to 90% of them singletons; the top ten hold roughly 4.9%. The specimen sequenced was peripheral blood. The source of these receptors is a woman aged 60-75 years with COVID-19, enrolled during active disease.

This chain links TRBV28 with TRBJ2-3; weak D call: TRBD1 (6 bases). The V end was cut by 8 bases, the J end by 4 bases, with 13 bases between. The CDR3 has 13 amino acids. Germline V gene lookup returns CDR1 MDHEN and CDR2 SYDVKM. The CDR3 bases are TGTGCCAGCGCTCGGTCAGGGGCAGATACGCAGTATTTT. The encoded protein is CASARSGADTQYF.

The chain links TRBV7-3 to TRBJ2-1; 7 nucleotides line up with TRBD1. V was pared by 4 bases and J by 9 bases, with 6 bases of the junction left unmatched. Per germline, CDR1 SGHTA and CDR2 FQGTGA. The CDR3 is 13 residues long. The chain's CDR3 is CASSSTGSGEQFF. The CDR3 region has the DNA TGTGCCAGCAGCTCGACAGGGAGCGGTGAGCAGTTCTTC. The full variable domain, completed using reference TRBV7-3 and TRBJ2-1, is GAGVSQTPSNKVTEKGKYVELRCDPISGHTALYWYRQSLGQGPEFLIYFQGTGAADDSGLPNDRFFAVRPEGSVSTLKIQRTERGDSAVYLCASSSTGSGEQFFGPGTRLTVL.

This sequence joins TRBV5-4 and TRBJ1-1; TRBD1 matches 8 bases. Germline assignment: CDR1 SGHNT and CDR2 YYREEE (reference sequence). Trimming at V came to 3 bases and at J to 3 bases, leaving 10 bases not matched to a gene. The CDR3 covers 16 residues. DNA for the CDR3: TGTGCCAGCAGCTCGGACAGGGAATTGGGTCACACTGAAGCTTTCTTT. It specifies CASSSDRELGHTEAFF.

The chain carries TRBV14 and TRBJ2-5; 10 bases align to TRBD2. The CDR3 contains 15 residues. V shed 5 bases, J shed 0 bases, and the junction held 3 bases outside the gene matches. Per the germline V gene, CDR1 is SGHDN and CDR2 is FVKESK. CDR3 DNA: TGTGCCAGCAGCAGACTAGCGGGCTACCAAGAGACCCAGTACTTC. Protein product: CASSRLAGYQETQYF.

V and J are TRBV5-8 and TRBJ1-4, with 9 bases matching TRBD1. Germline CDR1 SGHTS, CDR2 YDEGEE. V was clipped by 4 bases and J by 3 bases; unmatched bases: 4. The CDR3 is 15 amino acids. In DNA form, the CDR3 reads TGTGCCAGCAGCCCGGACAGGGGACCTAATGAAAAACTGTTTTTT. Translated: CASSPDRGPNEKLFF.

This clone came up once. This chain links TRBV7-9 with TRBJ1-2; D ambiguous. V was shortened by 3 bases and J by 8 bases, with 13 bases between the two germline ends. The CDR3 is 13 residues long. Germline loops: CDR1 SEHNR, CDR2 FQNEAQ (reference sequence). The CDR3 reads CASSLMENGGYTF. The CDR3, as DNA: TGTGCCAGCAGCTTGATGGAGAATGGGGGCTACACCTTC.

The chain joins TRBV5-1 to TRBJ2-7; 10 bases align to TRBD2. The V segment lost 0 bases and the J segment 4 bases; nucleotides outside the gene matches: 10. The CDR3 extends over 17 amino acids. CDR1 is SGHRS, CDR2 YFSETQ, per germline. This CDR3 reads CASSLALASGSLYEQYF. In nucleotides, the CDR3 is TGCGCCAGCAGCTTGGCCTTGGCTAGCGGGAGTTTATACGAGCAGTACTTC.

The chain is built from TRBV4-2 and TRBJ2-1; D possibly corresponds to TRBD2 (6 bases). The V end was cut by 1 base, the J end by 6 bases, with 16 bases between. The V gene's germline CDR1 is LGHNA and CDR2 YNFKEQ. The CDR3 totals 16 residues. As DNA, the CDR3 is TGTGCCAGCAGCCAAGGAGGCCAGCGGGCGCTCAATGAGCAGTTCTTC. This codes for CASSQGGQRALNEQFF.

The chain has TRBV19 and TRBJ1-3; TRBD1 aligns across 7 bases. With 5 bases clipped from V and 4 bases from J, the junction kept 5 bases outside the gene matches. The CDR3 has 14 amino acids. From germline, CDR1 is LNHDA and CDR2 SQIVND (reference sequence). The CDR3 is CASSQDRAGNTIYF. DNA for the CDR3: TGTGCCAGTAGTCAAGACAGGGCCGGAAACACCATATATTTT. Full variable domain (remainder filled in from reference TRBV19 and TRBJ1-3): DGGITQSPKYLFRKEGQNVTLSCEQNLNHDAMYWYRQDPGQGLRLIYYSQIVNDFQKGDIAEGYSVSREKKESFPLTVTSAQKNPTAFYLCASSQDRAGNTIYFGEGSWLTVV.

J is TRBJ2-3 and V is TRBV24-1, with TRBD1 matching over 8 bases. The germline gives CDR1 KGHDR, CDR2 SFDVKD. J lost 3 bases, V lost 9 bases, and 4 bases had no gene match. CDR3 length equals 13 residues. The CDR3 protein is CATQNRGTDTQYF. In DNA form, the CDR3 reads TGTGCCACCCAGAACAGGGGGACAGATACGCAGTATTTT.

The V call is TRBV12-5, the J call TRBJ2-2; D remains ambiguous. The CDR3 extends over 15 amino acids. CDR1 and CDR2 (germline): LGHNT, FRNRAP. V was trimmed by 3 bases and J by 2 bases, leaving 10 bases between them. CDR3 sequence reads: CASGFGGINTGELFF. The CDR3 DNA follows: TGTGCTAGTGGTTTCGGTGGTATAAACACCGGGGAGCTGTTTTTT.

V and J are TRBV5-8 and TRBJ1-5, with D maybe TRBD1 (6 bases). The V end was cut by 0 bases, the J end by 6 bases, with 13 bases between. CDR3 length: 15 residues. The germline gives CDR1 SGHTS, CDR2 YDEGEE. The CDR3 sequence is CASSLVQGYGQPQHF. CDR3 DNA: TGTGCCAGCAGCTTGGTTCAGGGGTACGGTCAGCCCCAGCATTTT.

This clone was found once. The chain uses TRBV24-1 and TRBJ2-5; D uncertain. CDR1 and CDR2 (germline): KGHDR, SFDVKD. CDR3 length equals 13 residues. Deletions cut 4 bases from V and 0 bases from J, with 5 bases between. CDR3 DNA sequence: TGTGCCACCAGTGACCTAAACCAAGAGACCCAGTACTTC. Amino acids: CATSDLNQETQYF.

This chain joins TRBV19 and TRBJ2-1; D unclear. Deletions cut 4 bases from V and 2 bases from J, with 6 bases between. Germline V gene data show CDR1 as LNHDA and CDR2 as SQIVND (reference sequence). The CDR3 loop spans 13 amino acids. CDR3 DNA sequence: TGTGCCAGTAGTAAAACAGCCTACAATGAGCAGTTCTTC. Translated: CASSKTAYNEQFF.